This T cell receptor (beta chain) was sequenced during a study of T cells after yellow fever vaccination. This clonotype was observed at least ten times. One entry per CDR3 protein results from TCRdb running MiXCR on the 5' RACE reads. Of 250,000 to 350,000 distinct CDR3 sequences listed, 3.5% to 4.5% are singletons. The clonotype comes from a man aged 18 to 29 who received the YFV17D yellow fever vaccine. The source was PBMCs, collected 15 days after the yellow fever booster vaccination.

This CDR3 reads CASSLGRDQNTIYF. CDR3 sequence (DNA): TGCGCCAGCAGCTTGGGCAGGGACCAAAACACCATATATTTT. This chain connects TRBV5-1 to TRBJ1-3; possibly TRBD1 for D (5 bases). CDR3 length: 14 residues. The V gene lost 0 bases and the J gene lost 6 bases, with 10 bases spanning the gap. The germline gives CDR1 SGHRS, CDR2 YFSETQ.